The clone carrying this T cell receptor (beta chain) is classed as medium-sized. No antigen is known for it. Clones were read by immunoSEQ multiplex PCR, and TCRdb kept only the in-frame ones, dropping some. The sample has approximately 28,000 clones, more than 75% seen once. The data stem from a study of T cells in narcolepsy. Study-wide findings and caveats: Some memory CD4+ repertoires had no autoreactive clone sequences.

The CDR3 totals 11 residues. The germline V gene has CDR1 SGHTA and CDR2 FQGNSA. V was trimmed by 5 bases and J by 10 bases, leaving 9 bases between them. The chain employs TRBV7-2 and TRBJ2-1; a weak D match, TRBD2 (6 bases). The clonotype originates from a human donor in good health. The sample taken for sequencing was memory (CD45RA-) CD4+ T cells from blood. CDR3 loop: CASSPREEQFF. As DNA, the CDR3 is TGTGCCAGCAGCCCCCGGGAGGAGCAGTTCTTC. The entire variable domain, with the rest obtained from reference TRBV7-2 and TRBJ2-1, is as follows: GAGVSQSPSNKVTEKGKDVELRCDPISGHTALYWYRQSLGQGLEFLIYFQGNSAPDKSGLPSDRFSAERTGGSVSTLTIQRTQQEDSAVYLCASSPREEQFFGPGTRLTVL.